This is a list of T cell receptor beta chains from one sample in a study of T-cell memory formation after mild COVID-19. MiXCR, run by TCRdb on the 5' RACE reads, gives a single entry per CDR3 protein. Among around 150,000 distinct CDR3 sequences, 13% to 15% were seen once, and the ten largest hold approximately 14%. Sequencing used PBMCs or a T cell subset sorted from them (not recorded which). All receptors come from an adult woman who had mild COVID-19 (a few samples of this study predate the infection). Cell type and time point are not known. CDR3s include the opening cysteine and the closing phenylalanine or tryptophan. Each record gives: V gene, CDR3 protein.

V: TRBV19; CDR3: CASSITGLNQPQHF
V: TRBV11-2; CDR3: CASSLVDRGPREQYF
V: TRBV12-3/TRBV12-4; CDR3: CASRPISGSYNEQFF
V: TRBV6-5; CDR3: CASSAGGISYNSPLHF
V: TRBV18; CDR3: CASSPDRMNTEAFF
V: TRBV30; CDR3: CACIRHLGNTIYF
V: TRBV5-6; CDR3: CASSETESTNEKLFF
V: TRBV7-9; CDR3: CASSFSTDYEQYF
V: TRBV28; CDR3: CASSLWTGGGYEQYF
V: TRBV5-1; CDR3: CASSLNTGGGTDTQYF
V: TRBV4-1; CDR3: CASSQDRGRAQPLHF
V: TRBV11-2; CDR3: CASSFFKGFTEAFF
V: TRBV7-2; CDR3: CASSLTPSNQPQHF
V: TRBV14; CDR3: CASSHPLAGGYSNEQFF
V: TRBV6-6; CDR3: CASSYSGLAGGPLGNEQFF
V: TRBV4-1; CDR3: CASSQEPIIGDTQYF
V: TRBV12-3/TRBV12-4; CDR3: CATSPSSYEQYF
V: TRBV27; CDR3: CASSLWEAGGFNNEQFF
V: TRBV7-2; CDR3: CASSLGRLAFAGELFF
V: TRBV4-1; CDR3: CASSQPGLAPTDTQYF
V: TRBV2; CDR3: CASTQEATGELFF
V: TRBV20-1; CDR3: CSARLGGGRGNTEAFF
V: TRBV5-1; CDR3: CASSLVGYNEKLFF
V: TRBV2; CDR3: CASNFLRIGAGELFF
V: TRBV27; CDR3: CASSLSRQGNYGYTF
V: TRBV3-1; CDR3: CASSPRPWNTEAFF
V: TRBV7-9; CDR3: CASSLSSQNTGELFF
V: TRBV7-7; CDR3: CASSFRGGTDEQFF
V: TRBV18; CDR3: CASSPAASGVNTDTQYF
V: TRBV18; CDR3: CASSRGGQANYEQYF
V: TRBV11-2; CDR3: CASSLILAGGDTGELFF
V: TRBV5-1; CDR3: CASEPGTASGNTIYF
V: TRBV25-1; CDR3: CASSESGSTDTQYF
V: TRBV12-3/TRBV12-4; CDR3: CASSFVIAGGRVAKNIQYF
V: TRBV5-1; CDR3: CASSLWGQSTDTQYF
V: TRBV20-1; CDR3: CSAPDRGLDTQYF
V: TRBV7-2; CDR3: CASSFPIRGETQYF
V: TRBV11-2; CDR3: CASGSYGYTF
V: TRBV20-1; CDR3: CSALQGRGEQYF
V: TRBV6-5; CDR3: CASSIHRGEQYF
V: TRBV12-3/TRBV12-4; CDR3: CASTDSGRNTGELFF
V: TRBV28; CDR3: CATSRRAGWGEQFF
V: TRBV6-5; CDR3: CASSYSSSGRSDEQFF
V: TRBV29-1; CDR3: CSVEDGGSYEQYF
V: TRBV29-1; CDR3: CSVRLRGSSYEQYF